This entry is about one TCR beta chain. Its specificity is not known. Noted time point: newly diagnosed GD, antithyroid drugs for less than 3 months. PBMC-extracted RNA yielded the TCR library. The sample originates from a study of regulatory T cells in long-lasting Graves disease. Findings and limits, study-wide: The small sample size may have reduced accuracy. Preferential use of TRBV28, TRBJ1-2 and TRBJ2-5 was seen in persistent disease.

Investigators prepared the TCR beta libraries by applying iRepertoire HTBI primers and Arm-PCR of CDR3 regions. One entry per CDR3 protein, called by TCRdb with MiXCR from the multiplex PCR reads. The repertoire has roughly 350,000 distinct CDR3 sequences, 15% to 20% of them found once; the top ten carry 20%. Trimming took 5 bases from V and 1 from J, leaving 10 bases between them. CDR1 and CDR2 (germline): SQVTM, ANQGSEA. CDR3 length: 13 residues. These sequences were also reported in another study, on T cells in Graves' hyperthyroidism and ophthalmopathy. That work contributes: Using the HTBI primer set, a first-round RT-PCR was run on the TCR CDR3.

The chain has TRBV29-1 and TRBJ2-3, with D tentatively TRBD2 (6 bases). Source: peripheral blood mononuclear cells (PBMCs), taken at new diagnosis, from a patient treated with antithyroid drugs. The TCR sequence derives from a woman between 18 and 29 years old with Graves disease. The CDR3 spells CSVRGFGTDTQYF. The DNA of the CDR3 is TGCAGCGTTCGGGGGTTTGGCACAGATACGCAGTATTTT.